One sample yielded the 15 T cell receptor beta chains listed below, sequenced in a study of blood T cells in healthy people across ages. PCR was performed a second time for roughly 7 to 11 cycles using a sample-barcoded 5' primer and a J-beta primer mix. TCRdb fed the 5' RACE reads into MiXCR, producing one record per CDR3 protein. Of around 1,600,000 distinct CDR3 sequences in the sample, 35% to 45% were seen once. The specimen sequenced was blood. All receptors derive from a woman under 30 in good health.

CDR3 residues: CASSKAGPQVCYGYTF. CDR3 DNA sequence: TGTGCCAGCAGCAAAGCCGGGCCGCAGGTTTGCTATGGCTACACCTTC. This chain links TRBV21-1 with TRBJ1-2. TRBV21-1 is deemed a pseudogene. This CDR3 region has 16 residues.

The rearrangement links TRBV4-1 to TRBJ1-5; TRBD1 matches at 7 bases. Germline values: CDR1 MGHRA, CDR2 YSYEKL. The CDR3 contains 16 residues. Losses at the gene ends were 0 bases for V and 4 bases for J; bases not matched to a gene: 6. As DNA, the CDR3 is TGCGCCAGCAGCCAAGAGTTTATGACAGGGAATCAGCCCCAGCATTTT. Its translation is CASSQEFMTGNQPQHF.

The CDR3 region is CASSYGVREKLFF. The CDR3 DNA sequence: TGTGCCAGCAGTTATGGTGTTCGGGAAAAACTGTTTTTT. V is TRBV6-6 and J is TRBJ1-4; unclear D gene. From germline, CDR1 is MNHNY and CDR2 SVGAGI (reference sequence). The CDR3 has 13 amino acids. V lost 3 bases and J lost 8, with 10 bases in between.

The chain is built from TRBV6-2 or TRBV6-3 and TRBJ1-2; no definite D call. Germline loops: CDR1 MNHEY, CDR2 SVGEGT. The CDR3 has 16 residues. Trimming removed 6 bases at V and 0 bases at J, with 17 bases between. The CDR3 nucleotides read TGTGCCAGCAGAACTACGGACGGAGCAACTAACTATGGCTACACCTTC. It specifies CASRTTDGATNYGYTF.

Comments on this clonotype: Just one base apart from a much larger clone, this may be a read error. This sequence joins TRBV7-9 and TRBJ1-2; D perhaps matches TRBD1 (5 bases). Germline V gene lookup returns CDR1 SEHNR and CDR2 FQNEAQ (reference sequence). V shed 5 bases and J shed 4 bases, with 11 bases lying between them. The CDR3 contains 13 residues. The CDR3 region is CASSVDSRYGYTF. Here the CDR3 DNA reads TGTGCCAGCAGCGTCGACAGTCGCTATGGCTACACCTTC.

This clonotype was detected many times. The genes are TRBV20-1 and TRBJ2-6; unclear D gene. The V gene's germline CDR1 is DFQATT and CDR2 SNEGSKA (reference sequence). The CDR3 extends over 14 amino acids. V lost 0 bases, J lost 1 base, and 4 bases lay in between. The CDR3 DNA reads TGCAGTGCTAGAGACCCTTCTGGGGCCAACGTCCTGACTTTC. It codes for CSARDPSGANVLTF.

V usage is TRBV30 and J usage is TRBJ2-1, with D hard to call. The V end was cut by 2 bases, the J end by 12 bases, with 14 bases between. The CDR3 contains 12 residues. The germline gives CDR1 GTSNPN, CDR2 SVGIG (reference sequence). CDR3 DNA: TGTGCCTGGAGTCAAGTCCCCTTAACGCAGTTCTTC. Translation gives CAWSQVPLTQFF.

The chain uses TRBV27 and TRBJ1-1, with D possibly TRBD1 on 5 matching bases. The length of the CDR3 is 15 residues. Germline CDR1 reads MNHEY; CDR2 reads SMNVEV (reference sequence). V was trimmed by 0 bases and J by 4 bases, leaving 12 bases between them. The CDR3 protein is CASSLSAGLGTEAFF. In DNA, the CDR3 is TGTGCCAGCAGTTTATCGGCAGGGCTGGGCACTGAAGCTTTCTTT.

The rearrangement uses TRBV4-3 and TRBJ2-1; TRBD2 aligns across 10 bases. CDR1 and CDR2 (germline): LGHNA, YSLEER. V dropped 4 bases and J dropped 8; count of bases not matched to a gene: 8. The CDR3 contains 15 residues. The CDR3 coding sequence is TGCGCCAGCAGCCTAGTGGCTAGCGGGGGTCATGAGCAGTTCTTC. Translated, it gives CASSLVASGGHEQFF.

The chain couples TRBV6-2 or TRBV6-3 to TRBJ2-7; no clear D gene. The CDR3 consists of 15 residues. Germline CDR1 MNHEY, CDR2 SVGEGT. Trimming shortened V by 0 bases and J by 5 bases, and 14 bases separated the two germline ends. DNA of the CDR3: TGTGCCAGCAGTTACTCGTTTCGGGCCGGCGACGAGCAGTACTTC. It translates to CASSYSFRAGDEQYF.

On this clonotype itself: One end of the junction is discordant with germline, which a read error may explain. The chain has TRBV7-9 and TRBJ2-1, with 7 bases identical to TRBD1. There are 15 residues in the CDR3. Per germline, CDR1 SEHNR and CDR2 FQNEAQ (reference sequence). The CDR3 here is CAGSLVLGQRNEQFF. CDR3 bases: TGTGCCGGCAGCTTAGTGTTGGGACAGAGGAATGAGCAGTTCTTC.

The table lists this clonotype with many counts. The chain links TRBV12-3 or TRBV12-4 to TRBJ1-1; D is unresolved. Trimming stripped 6 bases from V and 5 bases from J, with 13 bases between. The CDR3 covers 13 residues. The CDR3 region is CASSLAPGTEAFF. The CDR3 DNA follows: TGTGCCAGCAGCTTGGCACCGGGAACTGAAGCTTTCTTT.

The V and J genes are TRBV18 and TRBJ1-4; D not resolved. The CDR3 sequence is 15 residues long. Germline V gene sequence: CDR1 KGHSH, CDR2 LQKENI. With 1 base removed from V and 2 bases from J, the gap between germline ends came to 8 bases. DNA for the CDR3: TGTGCCAGCTCACCACGCAGTGGCACTAATGAAAAACTGTTTTTT. This gives the protein CASSPRSGTNEKLFF.

The rearrangement uses TRBV4-3 and TRBJ2-4; D is undetermined. Germline lookup yields CDR1 LGHNA and CDR2 YSLEER. V lost 0 bases, J lost 1 base, and 10 bases lay in between. The CDR3 sequence is 16 residues long. CDR3 region: CASSQDAVLAKNIQYF. CDR3 DNA sequence: TGCGCCAGCAGCCAAGATGCAGTTTTGGCCAAAAACATTCAGTACTTC.

The J gene is TRBJ2-1, the V gene TRBV5-1; D is undetermined. The CDR3 is 15 residues long. The V gene lost 2 bases and the J gene lost 6 bases, with 15 bases spanning the gap. Germline V lookup: CDR1 SGHRS, CDR2 YFSETQ. For the CDR3, the DNA is TGCGCCAGCAGCTTTGTAGCCGGAGTTCGCAATGAGCAGTTCTTC. Encoded protein: CASSFVAGVRNEQFF.